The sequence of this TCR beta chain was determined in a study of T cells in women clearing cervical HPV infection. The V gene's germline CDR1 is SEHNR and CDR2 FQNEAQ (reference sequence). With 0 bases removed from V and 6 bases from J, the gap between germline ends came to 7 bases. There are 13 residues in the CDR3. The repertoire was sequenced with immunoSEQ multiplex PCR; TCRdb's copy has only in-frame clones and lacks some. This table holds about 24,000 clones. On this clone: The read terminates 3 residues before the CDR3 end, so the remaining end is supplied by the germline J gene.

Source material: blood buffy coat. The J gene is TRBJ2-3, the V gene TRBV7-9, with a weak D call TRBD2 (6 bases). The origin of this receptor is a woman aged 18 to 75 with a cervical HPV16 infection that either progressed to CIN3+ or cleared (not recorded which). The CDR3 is CASSLAGGDTQYF. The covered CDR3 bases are TGTGCCAGCAGCTTAGCGGGGGGTGATACG.